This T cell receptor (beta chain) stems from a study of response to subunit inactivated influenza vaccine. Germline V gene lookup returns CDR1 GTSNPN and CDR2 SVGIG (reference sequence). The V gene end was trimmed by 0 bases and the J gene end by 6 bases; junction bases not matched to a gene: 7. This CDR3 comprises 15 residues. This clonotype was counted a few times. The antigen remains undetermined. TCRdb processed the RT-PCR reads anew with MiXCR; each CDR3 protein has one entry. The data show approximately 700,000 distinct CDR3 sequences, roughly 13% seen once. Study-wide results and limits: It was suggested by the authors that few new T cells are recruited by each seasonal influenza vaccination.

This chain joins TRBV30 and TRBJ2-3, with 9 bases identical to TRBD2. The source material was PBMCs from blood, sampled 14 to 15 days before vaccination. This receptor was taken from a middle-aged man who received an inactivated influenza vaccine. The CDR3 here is CAWSVGGGAADTQYF. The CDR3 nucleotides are TGTGCCTGGAGTGTAGGCGGGGGGGCCGCGGATACGCAGTATTTT.